This T cell receptor (beta chain) stems from a study of blood T cell repertoires in COVID-19. Sequencing used immunoSEQ multiplex PCR; TCRdb keeps in-frame clones, though not all of them. The sample shows about 45,000 clones, around four fifths of them seen only once. The germline gives CDR1 MDHEN, CDR2 SYDVKM. Germline trimming cut 10 bases from V and 2 bases from J; bases unmatched to any gene: 9. This CDR3 spans 14 amino acids. Sequencing input: peripheral blood. This receptor was obtained from a human donor in a cohort sampled during active COVID-19. The V gene is TRBV28, the J gene TRBJ1-2; 8 bases are shared with TRBD1. The CDR3 spells CAITGTGENYGYTF. DNA of the CDR3: TGTGCCATCACCGGGACAGGAGAGAACTATGGCTACACCTTC.